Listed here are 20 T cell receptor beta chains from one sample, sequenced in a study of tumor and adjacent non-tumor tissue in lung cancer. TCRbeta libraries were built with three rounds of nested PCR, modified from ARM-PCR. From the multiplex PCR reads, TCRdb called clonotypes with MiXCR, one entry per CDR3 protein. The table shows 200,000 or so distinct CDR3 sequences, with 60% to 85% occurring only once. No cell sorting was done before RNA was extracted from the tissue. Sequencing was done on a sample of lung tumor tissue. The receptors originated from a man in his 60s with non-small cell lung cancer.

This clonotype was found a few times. DNA for the CDR3: TGTGCCAGCAGACAGGGGGATAATTCACCCCTCCACTTT. Protein: CASRQGDNSPLHF. The V gene is TRBV12-3 or TRBV12-4, the J gene TRBJ1-6; 8 nucleotides line up with TRBD1. J lost 5 bases, V lost 6 bases, and 0 bases had no gene match. The CDR3 consists of 13 residues.

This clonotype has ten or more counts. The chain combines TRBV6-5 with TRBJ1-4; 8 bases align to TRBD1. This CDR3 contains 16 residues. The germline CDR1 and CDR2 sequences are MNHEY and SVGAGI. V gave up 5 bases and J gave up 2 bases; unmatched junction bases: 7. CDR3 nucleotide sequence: TGTGCCAGCAGTGAGCGGACAGGGCGGACTAATGAAAAACTGTTTTTT. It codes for CASSERTGRTNEKLFF.

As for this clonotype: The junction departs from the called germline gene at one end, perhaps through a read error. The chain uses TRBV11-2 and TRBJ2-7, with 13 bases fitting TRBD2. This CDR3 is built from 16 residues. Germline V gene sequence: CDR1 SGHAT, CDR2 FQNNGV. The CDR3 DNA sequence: TGTACCAGCAGCTTTACTAGCGGGGGGGCCGTATACGAGCAGTACTTC. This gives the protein CTSSFTSGGAVYEQYF. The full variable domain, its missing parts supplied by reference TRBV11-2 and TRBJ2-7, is EAGVAQSPRYKIIEKRQSVAFWCNPISGHATLYWYQQILGQGPKLLIQFQNNGVVDDSQLPKDRFSAERLKGVDSTLKIQPAKLEDSAVYLCTSSFTSGGAVYEQYFGPGTRLTVT.

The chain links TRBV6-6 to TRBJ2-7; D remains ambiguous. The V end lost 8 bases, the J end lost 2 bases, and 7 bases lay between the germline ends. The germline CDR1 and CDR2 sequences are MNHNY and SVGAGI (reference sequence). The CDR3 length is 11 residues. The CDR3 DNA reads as TGTGCCAGCGGGGATACCTACGAGCAGTACTTC. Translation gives CASGDTYEQYF.

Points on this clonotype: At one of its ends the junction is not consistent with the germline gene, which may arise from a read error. The CDR3, as DNA: TGTGTCACCAGTGATATCGCCGCAGGAGGAGACAATGAGCAGTTCTTC. This translates into CVTSDIAAGGDNEQFF. V and J are TRBV24-1 and TRBJ2-1, with a possible D match to TRBD2 (5 bases). Germline V gene data show CDR1 as KGHDR and CDR2 as SFDVKD. The CDR3 totals 16 residues.

CDR3 region: CASSPRNREYVQYF. For the CDR3, the DNA is TGCGCCAGCAGCCCGCGGAACAGGGAATATGTGCAGTACTTC. The chain couples TRBV5-1 to TRBJ2-7; TRBD1 might be the D (6 bases). The length of the CDR3 is 14 residues. Looked up from germline, CDR1 is SGHRS and CDR2 is YFSETQ. Trimming took 4 bases from V and 9 from J, leaving 20 bases between them.

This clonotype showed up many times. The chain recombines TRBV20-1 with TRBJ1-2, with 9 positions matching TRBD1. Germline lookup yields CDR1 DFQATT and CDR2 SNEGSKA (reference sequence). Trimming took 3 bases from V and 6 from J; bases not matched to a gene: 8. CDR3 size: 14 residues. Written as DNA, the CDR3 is TGCAGTGCTAGTACACAGGGGGCTGCGGATGGCTACACCTTC. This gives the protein CSASTQGAADGYTF.

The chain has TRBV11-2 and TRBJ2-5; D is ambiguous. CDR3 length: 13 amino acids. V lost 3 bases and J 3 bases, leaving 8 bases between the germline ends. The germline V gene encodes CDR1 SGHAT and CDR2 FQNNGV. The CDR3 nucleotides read TGTGCCAGCAGCTTTAGGGAAAAAGAGACCCAGTACTTC. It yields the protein CASSFREKETQYF.

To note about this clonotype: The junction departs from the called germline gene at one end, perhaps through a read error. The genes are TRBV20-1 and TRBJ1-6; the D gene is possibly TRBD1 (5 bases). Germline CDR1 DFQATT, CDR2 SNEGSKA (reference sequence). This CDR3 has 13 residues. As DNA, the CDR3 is TGCAGTGCCCTGCAGGGCCCTAATTCGCCCCTCCACTTT. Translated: CSALQGPNSPLHF.

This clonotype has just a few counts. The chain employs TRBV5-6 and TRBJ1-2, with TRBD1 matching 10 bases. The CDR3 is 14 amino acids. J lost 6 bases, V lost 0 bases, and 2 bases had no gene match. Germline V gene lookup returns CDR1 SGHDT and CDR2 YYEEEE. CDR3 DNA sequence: TGTGCCAGCAGCTTGGGACAGGGGGCGCATGGCTACACCTTC. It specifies CASSLGQGAHGYTF. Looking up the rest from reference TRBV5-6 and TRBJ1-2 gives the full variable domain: DAGVTQSPTHLIKTRGQQVTLRCSPKSGHDTVSWYQQALGQGPQFIFQYYEEEERQRGNFPDRFSGHQFPNYSSELNVNALLLGDSALYLCASSLGQGAHGYTFGSGTRLTVV.

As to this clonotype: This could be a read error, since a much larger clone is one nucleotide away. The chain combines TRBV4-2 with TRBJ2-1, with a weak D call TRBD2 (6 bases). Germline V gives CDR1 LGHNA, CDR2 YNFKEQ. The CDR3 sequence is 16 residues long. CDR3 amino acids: CASSHHSGDSYNGQFF. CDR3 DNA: TGTGCCAGCAGCCACCACTCGGGGGATTCCTACAATGGGCAGTTCTTC.

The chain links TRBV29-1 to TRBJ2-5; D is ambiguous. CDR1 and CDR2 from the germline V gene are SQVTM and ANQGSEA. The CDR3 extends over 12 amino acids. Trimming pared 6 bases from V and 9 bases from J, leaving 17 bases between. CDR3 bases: TGCAGCGTCGCCACCTTTGTTGAGTCCCAGTACTTC. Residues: CSVATFVESQYF.

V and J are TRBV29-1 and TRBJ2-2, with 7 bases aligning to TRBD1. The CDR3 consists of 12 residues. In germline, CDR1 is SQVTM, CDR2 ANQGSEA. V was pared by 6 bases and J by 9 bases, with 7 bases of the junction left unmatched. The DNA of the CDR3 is TGCAGCGTCCAGGGGGTGAACTGGGAGCTGTTTTTT. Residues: CSVQGVNWELFF.

The CDR3 DNA reads TGCAGCGTCCTCGGGCAGCCCGATGAAAAACTGTTTTTT. Amino acid sequence: CSVLGQPDEKLFF. This rearrangement joins TRBV29-1 to TRBJ1-4; D remains ambiguous. From germline, CDR1 is SQVTM and CDR2 ANQGSEA. The CDR3 length is 13 residues. Trimming left V 6 bases short and J 6 bases short, with 14 bases between.

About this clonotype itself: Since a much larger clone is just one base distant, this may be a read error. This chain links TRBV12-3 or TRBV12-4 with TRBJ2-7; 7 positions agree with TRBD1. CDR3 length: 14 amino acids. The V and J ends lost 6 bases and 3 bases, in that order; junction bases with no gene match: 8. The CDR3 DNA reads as TGTGCCAGCAGGAGGTCGGCAGGGGGCTACGAGCAGTACTTC. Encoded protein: CASRRSAGGYEQYF.

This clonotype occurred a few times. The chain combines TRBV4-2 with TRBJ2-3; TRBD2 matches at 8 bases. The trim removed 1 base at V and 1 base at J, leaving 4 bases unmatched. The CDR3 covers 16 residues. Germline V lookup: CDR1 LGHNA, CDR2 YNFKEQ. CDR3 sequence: CASSQASGLGTDTQYF. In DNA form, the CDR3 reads TGTGCCAGCAGCCAAGCATCGGGACTAGGCACAGATACGCAGTATTTT.

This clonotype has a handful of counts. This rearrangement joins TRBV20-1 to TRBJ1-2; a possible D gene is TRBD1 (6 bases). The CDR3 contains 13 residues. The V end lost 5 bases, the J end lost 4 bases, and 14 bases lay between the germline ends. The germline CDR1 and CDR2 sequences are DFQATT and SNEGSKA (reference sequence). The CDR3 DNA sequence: TGCAGTGCTGCCCCCGGGACAACCTATGGCTACACCTTC. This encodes CSAAPGTTYGYTF.

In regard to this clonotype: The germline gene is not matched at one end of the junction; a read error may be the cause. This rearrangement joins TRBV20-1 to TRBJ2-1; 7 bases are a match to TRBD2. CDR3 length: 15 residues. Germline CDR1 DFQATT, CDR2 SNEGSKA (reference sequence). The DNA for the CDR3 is TGCAGTGCCATGATAGGGGCGGGAGTCGGGAATGAGCAGATCTTC. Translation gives CSAMIGAGVGNEQIF.

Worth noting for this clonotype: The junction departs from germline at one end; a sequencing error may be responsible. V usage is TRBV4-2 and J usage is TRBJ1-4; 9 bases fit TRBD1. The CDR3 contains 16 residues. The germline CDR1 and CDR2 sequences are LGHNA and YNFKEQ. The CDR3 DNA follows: TGTGCCAGCAGCACATACAGGGGGCTAACTAATGAAAGACTGTTTTTT. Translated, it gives CASSTYRGLTNERLFF.

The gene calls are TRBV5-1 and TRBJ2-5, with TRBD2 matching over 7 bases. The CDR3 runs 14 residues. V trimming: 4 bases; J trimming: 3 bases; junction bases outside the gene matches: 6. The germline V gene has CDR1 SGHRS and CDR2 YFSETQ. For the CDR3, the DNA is TGCGCCAGCAGCGGATTGGCGGGAGAAGAGACCCAGTACTTC. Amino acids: CASSGLAGEETQYF.